The 30 T cell receptor beta chains below come from one sample, sequenced in a study of T cells after yellow fever vaccination. TCRdb re-called the 5' RACE reads through MiXCR, storing one row per CDR3 protein. The repertoire holds about 240,000 distinct CDR3 sequences, 6.9% seen once, with roughly 0.9% in the top ten. The starting material was CD4+ T cells sorted from PBMCs, obtained 15 days after the yellow fever booster vaccination. The source of these receptors is a young man who received the YFV17D yellow fever vaccine.

This clonotype was detected many times. The V and J genes are TRBV12-3 or TRBV12-4 and TRBJ2-5; D might be TRBD1 (6 bases). With 6 bases removed from V and 2 bases from J, the gap between germline ends came to 13 bases. The CDR3 sequence is 14 residues long. This CDR3 is CASRAGTQQETQYF. For the CDR3, the DNA is TGTGCCAGCAGAGCCGGGACACAGCAAGAGACCCAGTACTTC.

This clonotype was detected ten times or more. The J gene is TRBJ2-5, the V gene TRBV10-3; 8 bases match TRBD1. The CDR3 is 13 residues long. CDR1 is ENHRY, CDR2 SYGVKD, per germline. The V and J ends lost 8 bases and 1 base, in that order; junction bases with no gene match: 3. CDR3: CAIGDRPQETQYF. The CDR3 region has the DNA TGTGCCATCGGGGACAGGCCCCAAGAGACCCAGTACTTC.

Ten or more counts support this clonotype. V gene TRBV29-1 combines with J gene TRBJ2-5; D is possibly TRBD2 (8 bases). The germline V gene encodes CDR1 SQVTM and CDR2 ANQGSEA. Trimming took off 6 bases at V and 2 bases at J, with 25 bases between the two ends. This CDR3 spans 17 amino acids. DNA for the CDR3: TGCAGCGTGTCGGGAGGGGGCAGAGGAGTATGGCAAGAGACCCAGTACTTC. It translates to CSVSGGGRGVWQETQYF.

The table lists this clonotype with a few counts. The chain links TRBV9 to TRBJ2-1; D possibly uses TRBD1 or TRBD2 (6 bases each). V was shortened by 4 bases and J by 6 bases, with 20 bases between the two germline ends. There are 16 residues in the CDR3. Germline lookup yields CDR1 SGDLS and CDR2 YYNGEE. The CDR3 loop reads CASSLSGQGGSNEQFF. The CDR3 DNA reads as TGTGCCAGCAGCTTAAGCGGCCAAGGGGGGTCCAATGAGCAGTTCTTC.

There are many counts of this clonotype. The J gene is TRBJ2-5, the V gene TRBV5-1, with TRBD2 matching over 7 bases. Germline V CDR1 and CDR2: SGHRS, YFSETQ. The CDR3 runs 14 residues. Trimming at V came to 4 bases and at J to 5 bases, leaving 8 bases not matched to a gene. This CDR3 is CASSPIGGGETQYF. DNA for the CDR3: TGCGCCAGCAGCCCGATAGGCGGGGGTGAGACCCAGTACTTC.

The chain uses TRBV12-3 or TRBV12-4 and TRBJ2-5, with TRBD1 identical over 9 bases. CDR3 size: 15 residues. J was trimmed by 4 bases and V by 1 base; bases with no gene match: 4. The CDR3 DNA follows: TGTGCCAGCAGTTTAGTGGCGGACAGGGGAGAGACCCAGTACTTC. Protein product: CASSLVADRGETQYF.

At least ten counts were recorded for this clonotype. This chain uses TRBV7-9 with TRBJ1-4; D unclear. V lost 3 bases and J 0 bases, leaving 5 bases between the germline ends. Looked up from germline, CDR1 is SEHNR and CDR2 is FQNEAQ (reference sequence). This CDR3 has 14 amino acids. CDR3 in amino acids: CASSFHTTNEKLFF. CDR3 DNA sequence: TGTGCCAGCAGCTTTCATACAACTAATGAAAAACTGTTTTTT.

This clonotype was detected many times. In DNA form, the CDR3 reads TGTGCCAGCAGTTCCTCGGGACAGGGGGCCCGAATGAACACTGAAGCTTTCTTT. It yields the protein CASSSSGQGARMNTEAFF. This sequence joins TRBV6-2 or TRBV6-3 and TRBJ1-1; 12 bases are shared with TRBD1. The CDR3 is 18 amino acids. CDR1 is MNHEY, CDR2 SVGEGT, per germline. V dropped 4 bases and J dropped 0; count of bases not matched to a gene: 9.

This clonotype was counted a few times. The J gene is TRBJ1-1, the V gene TRBV6-1, with 7 bases aligning to TRBD1. Germline V gene lookup returns CDR1 MNHNS and CDR2 SASEGT. The CDR3 runs 13 residues. V lost 2 bases and J lost 10; bases outside the gene matches: 7. CDR3 in amino acids: CASSEHRGLRAFF. Written as DNA, the CDR3 is TGTGCCAGCAGTGAACACAGGGGCCTGCGAGCTTTCTTT.

The table lists this clonotype with many counts. The chain employs TRBV5-1 and TRBJ2-6; 10 nucleotides align to TRBD2. Per germline, CDR1 SGHRS and CDR2 YFSETQ. V was pared by 2 bases and J by 2 bases, with 1 base of the junction left unmatched. This CDR3 comprises 16 residues. CDR3 loop: CASSLAGGPGANVLTF. The CDR3 DNA reads as TGCGCCAGCAGCTTAGCGGGAGGGCCTGGGGCCAACGTCCTGACTTTC.

This clonotype was recorded many times. This rearrangement joins TRBV5-1 to TRBJ2-7; 12 positions agree with TRBD2. J gave up 7 bases and V 4 bases, and 12 bases lay outside the gene matches. The CDR3 is 16 residues long. Germline lookup yields CDR1 SGHRS and CDR2 YFSETQ. CDR3 protein: CASSILSSGRAGEQYF. The DNA of the CDR3 is TGCGCCAGCAGCATCCTCTCTAGCGGGAGGGCCGGGGAGCAGTACTTC.

This clonotype was counted at least ten times. The rearrangement uses TRBV4-3 and TRBJ2-1; D not resolved. Germline CDR1 reads LGHNA; CDR2 reads YSLEER. The CDR3 loop spans 11 amino acids. V was shortened by 2 bases and J by 9 bases, with 5 bases between the two germline ends. The CDR3 region is CASSQFGEQFF. The CDR3 nucleotides are TGCGCCAGCAGCCAATTTGGTGAGCAGTTCTTC.

The rearrangement links TRBV28 to TRBJ2-3; TRBD2 is a possible D gene (5 bases). The germline V and J ends were trimmed by 8 bases and 1 base, with 16 bases remaining between them. The germline V gene has CDR1 MDHEN and CDR2 SYDVKM. CDR3 length: 15 residues. CDR3 bases: TGTGCCAGCTTCTCGGGTGCGGGCGGCACAGATACGCAGTATTTT. Its translation is CASFSGAGGTDTQYF.

This clonotype showed up just a few times. The chain carries TRBV7-2 and TRBJ2-7; D not resolved. This CDR3 has 15 residues. V was cut by 3 bases and J by 0 bases, with 12 bases left in between. CDR1 is SGHTA, CDR2 FQGNSA, per germline. CDR3 amino acids: CASSFLGIGSYEQYF. DNA of the CDR3: TGTGCCAGCAGCTTCTTAGGGATTGGCTCCTACGAGCAGTACTTC.

This chain's CDR3 is CASSQDSPGQNYGYTF. The CDR3, as DNA: TGCGCCAGCAGCCAAGATTCGCCGGGGCAAAACTATGGCTACACCTTC. The chain combines TRBV4-3 with TRBJ1-2; possibly TRBD1 for D (5 bases). The CDR3 spans 16 residues. Trimming took off 0 bases at V and 2 bases at J, with 13 bases between the two ends. Germline V lookup: CDR1 LGHNA, CDR2 YSLEER.

There are many counts of this clonotype. The chain carries TRBV11-2 and TRBJ2-7; a possible D gene is TRBD2 (5 bases). V was clipped by 2 bases and J by 2 bases, with 13 bases between them. There are 15 residues in the CDR3. Germline V CDR1 and CDR2: SGHAT, FQNNGV. The CDR3 reads CASSLPGLSAYEQYF. The CDR3 DNA reads TGTGCCAGCAGCTTACCTGGACTGAGCGCCTACGAGCAGTACTTC.

J is TRBJ1-4 and V is TRBV19; no clear D. V lost 6 bases and J lost 8, with 13 bases in between. The CDR3 totals 13 residues. In germline, CDR1 is LNHDA, CDR2 SQIVND (reference sequence). The CDR3 coding sequence is TGTGCCAGTAGGATCATCCAAGGGGAAAAACTGTTTTTT. Translated, it gives CASRIIQGEKLFF. Looking up the rest from reference TRBV19 and TRBJ1-4 gives the full variable domain: DGGITQSPKYLFRKEGQNVTLSCEQNLNHDAMYWYRQDPGQGLRLIYYSQIVNDFQKGDIAEGYSVSREKKESFPLTVTSAQKNPTAFYLCASRIIQGEKLFFGSGTQLSVL.

This clonotype was observed at least ten times. J is TRBJ2-3 and V is TRBV30; no firm D call. This CDR3 spans 15 amino acids. The ends were cut back, 2 bases at V and 4 bases at J, with 16 bases in the middle. Germline-derived CDR1 and CDR2 are GTSNPN and SVGIG (reference sequence). The CDR3 loop is CAWSRPLYRSDTQYF. CDR3 bases: TGTGCCTGGAGTAGACCTCTCTACAGATCAGATACGCAGTATTTT.

Many counts were recorded for this clonotype. The J gene is TRBJ2-1, the V gene TRBV5-1, with 7 positions matching TRBD2. The CDR3 runs 15 residues. Germline trimming cut 0 bases from V and 3 bases from J; bases unmatched to any gene: 3. Germline V gene sequence: CDR1 SGHRS, CDR2 YFSETQ. The CDR3 DNA is TGCGCCAGCAGCTTGGGGCTAGCGGACTACAATGAGCAGTTCTTC. Its translation is CASSLGLADYNEQFF.

The J gene is TRBJ1-2, the V gene TRBV6-2 or TRBV6-3; maybe TRBD1 (6 bases). CDR1 is MNHEY and CDR2 is SVGEGT in the germline V gene. Trimming took off 3 bases at V and 1 base at J, with 18 bases between the two ends. There are 17 residues in the CDR3. This CDR3 is CASSYIGRGVDNYGYTF. As DNA, the CDR3 is TGTGCCAGCAGTTATATCGGCAGGGGAGTGGATAACTATGGCTACACCTTC.

The chain employs TRBV5-1 and TRBJ2-2, with TRBD2 as a possible D gene (6 bases). The CDR3 is made up of 16 amino acids. Trimming stripped 4 bases from V and 5 bases from J, with 18 bases between. The germline V gene encodes CDR1 SGHRS and CDR2 YFSETQ. CDR3 DNA: TGCGCCAGCAGCCCTACTATCGGGAGAAGTACCGGGGAGCTGTTTTTT. This gives the protein CASSPTIGRSTGELFF.

This clonotype occurred many times. This chain joins TRBV6-5 and TRBJ2-3; D unresolved. Trimming removed 5 bases at V and 1 base at J, with 7 bases between. The length of the CDR3 is 13 residues. Germline loops: CDR1 MNHEY, CDR2 SVGAGI. This chain's CDR3 is CASSSPGTDTQYF. CDR3 in DNA: TGTGCCAGCAGTAGTCCGGGCACAGATACGCAGTATTTT.

This clonotype was recorded many times. The chain employs TRBV4-3 and TRBJ2-3; 12 nucleotides agree with TRBD1. The CDR3 spans 17 residues. CDR1 LGHNA and CDR2 YSLEER come from the germline V gene. J gave up 4 bases and V 0 bases, and 5 bases lay outside the gene matches. This chain's CDR3 is CASSQEPGQGAADTQYF. The CDR3 DNA follows: TGCGCCAGCAGCCAAGAGCCGGGACAGGGGGCTGCAGATACGCAGTATTTT.

This clonotype showed up just a few times. This chain uses TRBV7-6 with TRBJ2-1; no firm D call. Germline CDR1 is SGHVS and CDR2 is FNYEAQ. The germline V and J ends were trimmed by 1 base and 7 bases, with 20 bases remaining between them. CDR3 length: 17 residues. CDR3 amino acids: CASSLVPLGSPPNEQFF. The CDR3, as DNA: TGTGCCAGCAGCTTAGTCCCTCTCGGGTCGCCGCCGAATGAGCAGTTCTTC.

This clonotype was counted between two and nine times. The rearrangement links TRBV20-1 to TRBJ2-3, with D hard to call. Per the germline V gene, CDR1 is DFQATT and CDR2 is SNEGSKA (reference sequence). The germline V and J ends were trimmed by 0 bases and 0 bases, with 7 bases remaining between them. The CDR3 has 14 residues. This chain's CDR3 is CSAREARSTDTQYF. The CDR3 bases are TGCAGTGCTAGAGAGGCGCGAAGCACAGATACGCAGTATTTT.

This clonotype has at least ten counts. J is TRBJ2-7 and V is TRBV7-2, with TRBD2 matching 10 bases. Losses at the gene ends were 3 bases for V and 4 bases for J; bases not matched to a gene: 3. The length of the CDR3 is 14 residues. The V gene's germline CDR1 is SGHTA and CDR2 FQGNSA. The CDR3 bases are TGTGCCAGCAGCTTCGTGACTAGCGGGTACGAGCAGTACTTC. Translated: CASSFVTSGYEQYF. Full variable domain (remainder filled in from reference TRBV7-2 and TRBJ2-7): GAGVSQSPSNKVTEKGKDVELRCDPISGHTALYWYRQSLGQGLEFLIYFQGNSAPDKSGLPSDRFSAERTGGSVSTLTIQRTQQEDSAVYLCASSFVTSGYEQYFGPGTRLTVT.

This clonotype was recorded at least ten times. The chain combines TRBV3-1 with TRBJ2-2; D not resolved. CDR3 length equals 17 residues. Germline CDR1 and CDR2: LGHDT and YNNKEL (reference sequence). The V gene lost 1 base and the J gene lost 5 bases, with 17 bases spanning the gap. CDR3 region: CASSQASRVLGTGELFF. CDR3 in DNA: TGTGCCAGCAGCCAAGCCTCTAGGGTTCTCGGGACCGGGGAGCTGTTTTTT.

The rearrangement uses TRBV12-3 or TRBV12-4 and TRBJ1-1; no firm D call. V was shortened by 5 bases and J by 0 bases, with 19 bases between the two germline ends. This CDR3 has 17 residues. This chain's CDR3 is CASSIRAYVLLNTEAFF. In DNA form, the CDR3 reads TGTGCCAGCAGTATCCGGGCATACGTACTATTGAACACTGAAGCTTTCTTT.

This clonotype was counted many times. V is TRBV5-5 and J is TRBJ2-3, with D hard to call. Germline V gene lookup returns CDR1 SGHKS and CDR2 YYEKEE (reference sequence). V lost 2 bases to trimming and J lost 2 bases, with 9 bases between them. The CDR3 length is 14 residues. CDR3 loop: CASSLGSFTDTQYF. CDR3 bases: TGTGCCAGCAGCTTAGGCAGCTTCACAGATACGCAGTATTTT.

This clonotype was counted between two and nine times. The chain recombines TRBV5-8 with TRBJ1-5; possible D gene TRBD1, 6 bases. Trimming stripped 2 bases from V and 5 bases from J, with 14 bases between. Germline V gives CDR1 SGHTS, CDR2 YDEGEE. The CDR3 covers 15 residues. CDR3 DNA sequence: TGTGCCAGCAGCTTTTCTTCCAGGGGCCATCAGCCCCAGCATTTT. The encoded protein is CASSFSSRGHQPQHF.